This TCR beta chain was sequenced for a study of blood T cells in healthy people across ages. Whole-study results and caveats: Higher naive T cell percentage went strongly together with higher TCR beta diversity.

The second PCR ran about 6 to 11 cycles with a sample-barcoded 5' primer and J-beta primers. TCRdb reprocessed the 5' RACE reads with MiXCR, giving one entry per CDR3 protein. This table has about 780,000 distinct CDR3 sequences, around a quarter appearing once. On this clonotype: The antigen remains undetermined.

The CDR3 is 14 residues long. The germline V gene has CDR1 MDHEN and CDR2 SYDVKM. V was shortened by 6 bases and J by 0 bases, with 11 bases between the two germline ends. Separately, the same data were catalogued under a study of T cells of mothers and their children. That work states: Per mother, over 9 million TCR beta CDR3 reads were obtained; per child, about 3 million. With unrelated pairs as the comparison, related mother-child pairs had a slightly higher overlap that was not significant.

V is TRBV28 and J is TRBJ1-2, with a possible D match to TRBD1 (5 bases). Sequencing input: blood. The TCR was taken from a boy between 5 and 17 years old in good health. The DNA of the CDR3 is TGTGCCAGCAGCCCAGAAGGGGCTAACTATGGCTACACCTTC. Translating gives CASSPEGANYGYTF.